This TCR beta chain was observed in a study of T cell changes during pregnancy in multiple sclerosis. Profiled with immunoSEQ multiplex PCR; TCRdb holds only in-frame clones, not every one. Of 60,000 to 70,000 clones in the sample, about nine tenths are singletons; the top ten hold 1.4%. This CDR3 is built from 15 residues. Trimming removed 8 bases at V and 3 bases at J, with 18 bases between. Per germline, CDR1 MNHNS and CDR2 SASEGT. The source of this sequence is a female donor with multiple sclerosis, enrolled in a pregnancy study. The chain uses TRBV6-1 and TRBJ2-3; D is perhaps TRBD1 (7 bases). The input for sequencing was peripheral blood, taken in the second trimester of pregnancy. The CDR3 loop reads CASGITGDRTDTQYF. The CDR3 DNA reads TGTGCCAGCGGGATCACGGGGGACAGAACAGATACGCAGTATTTT.